This T cell receptor beta chain comes out of a study of T cell responses to AZD1222 COVID-19 vaccine. Study background: Pooling covered second doses at about 4 or about 12 weeks.

Broader study findings: Most donors were white British, females outnumbered males, and clonal diversity was possibly underestimated. AZD1222 recipients seropositive at baseline numbered only 6 or 7. Two doses of AZD1222 preceded a rise in Spike-specific TCR breadth and depth.

The CDR3 spans 18 residues. After removal of 1 base from V and 2 bases from J, the junction contained 14 bases not matched to a gene. Germline V CDR1 and CDR2: SGHTA, FQGNSA. Clones were sequenced by immunoSEQ multiplex PCR, and TCRdb holds only the in-frame ones, with some missing. The sample lists about 120,000 clones, under 90% occurring once. This clone was seen a handful of times. The antigen remains undetermined. This sample comprised peripheral blood, obtained on day 0 of AZD1222 vaccination. This TCR was sampled from an adult in good health. V usage is TRBV7-2 and J usage is TRBJ2-7, with 7 positions matching TRBD1. CDR3 sequence reads: CASSLVGWLGTVAYEQYF. The CDR3 DNA is TGTGCCAGCAGCTTAGTAGGGTGGTTGGGGACAGTGGCCTACGAGCAGTACTTC.